There are a few counts of the clone carrying this T cell receptor (beta chain). Its specificity is not known. Amplified TCR beta CDR3 regions derived from RNA transcripts. During a first-round RT-PCR of the TCR CDR3, the HTBI primer set was used. TCRdb called the multiplex PCR reads again in MiXCR, with one record for every CDR3 protein. The top ten clones hold about a sixth of a sample with some 500,000 distinct CDR3 sequences, roughly an eighth of them seen once. This record comes from a study of T cells in Graves' hyperthyroidism and ophthalmopathy. Study-wide findings and caveats: From stable hyperthyroidism, ophthalmopathy was set apart by a 13 V-J model.

Uncontrolled infection, other autoimmune disease, pregnancy or lactation disqualified patients from enrolment. Germline CDR1 SEHNR, CDR2 FQNEAQ (reference sequence). V lost 5 bases, J lost 2 bases, and 16 bases lay in between. The CDR3 contains 16 residues. This chain joins TRBV7-9 and TRBJ1-3, with unresolved D. What was sequenced was blood. The receptor comes from a woman in her late teens or twenties with Graves' hyperthyroidism. CDR3 coding DNA: TGTGCCAGCAGCCCCCTCGGTGGAGGGACTGGAAACACCATATATTTT. This sequence encodes CASSPLGGGTGNTIYF.